A selection of T cell receptor beta chains follows, all from one sample in a study of blood T cell repertoires in COVID-19. Only in-frame clones appear in the TCRdb table, and some are missing; sequencing was by immunoSEQ multiplex PCR. In the table there are about 470,000 clones, about nine tenths of which are singletons. Sequencing input: PBMCs or T cells enriched from blood (not recorded which). The receptors here all came from a woman between 18 and 29 years old who had recovered from COVID-19. Each CDR3 is given with its conserved first and last residue. D genes are given only for firm matches. Clone size is stated in some rows and not others, as once, few, many or a class when expanded.

J,D,length,V,size,CDR3,DNA
TRBJ1-2,TRBD1,15,TRBV6-5,-,CASSYGTGATYGYTF,TGTGCCAGCAGTTACGGGACAGGGGCCACTTATGGCTACACCTTC
TRBJ1-1,-,13,TRBV5-1,-,CASSLGIETEAFF,TGCGCCAGCAGCTTGGGTATAGAGACTGAAGCTTTCTTT
TRBJ2-3,-,15,TRBV28,-,CATEPGGTSTDTQYF,TGTGCCACCGAGCCCGGAGGGACTAGCACAGATACGCAGTATTTT
TRBJ2-1,-,15,TRBV25-1,-,CASSTVGTRENEQFF,TGTGCCAGCAGCACCGTGGGAACTAGAGAAAATGAGCAGTTCTTC
TRBJ1-2,-,12,TRBV2,-,CASTQLTYGYTF,TGTGCCAGCACCCAACTTACTTATGGCTACACCTTC
TRBJ1-2,-,14,TRBV7-2,-,CASSSPGRDYGYTF,TGTGCCAGCAGCTCCCCTGGGAGGGACTATGGCTACACCTTC
TRBJ2-3,-,15,TRBV18,few,CASSPPAGRTDTQYF,TGTGCCAGCTCACCACCGGCAGGTCGCACAGATACGCAGTATTTT
TRBJ1-4,TRBD1,14,TRBV5-4,-,CASSPTGLGEKLFF,TGTGCCAGCAGCCCGACAGGGTTAGGGGAAAAACTGTTTTTT
TRBJ1-1,-,13,TRBV3-1/TRBV3-2,-,CASSPQGYTGAFF,TGTGCCAGCAGCCCACAAGGGTATACGGGGGCTTTCTTT
TRBJ2-2,TRBD1,16,TRBV5-6,-,CASSLLGGTNTGELFF,TGTGCCAGCAGCTTGCTAGGGGGCACGAACACCGGGGAGCTGTTTTTT
TRBJ1-2,-,16,TRBV5-6,once,CASSPLGTKGDYGYTF,TGTGCCAGCAGCCCCCTCGGGACAAAAGGGGACTATGGCTACACCTTC
TRBJ1-3,-,16,TRBV12-2,few,CASRPPTGGSGNTIYF,TGTGCAAGTCGCCCACCAACAGGGGGTTCTGGAAACACCATATATTTT
TRBJ1-1,TRBD1,13,TRBV6-5,-,CASGTGWSTEAFF,TGTGCCAGCGGGACAGGGTGGTCCACTGAAGCTTTCTTT
TRBJ1-1,-,15,TRBV5-4,-,CASTWQGSDSAEAFF,TGTGCCAGCACGTGGCAGGGGAGTGACTCAGCTGAAGCTTTCTTT
TRBJ2-5,TRBD1,15,TRBV19,-,CASSWDRGAQETQYF,TGTGCCAGTAGTTGGGACAGGGGGGCCCAAGAGACCCAGTACTTC
TRBJ1-2,-,16,TRBV2,-,CASRWGRGRDHYGYTF,TGTGCCAGCAGATGGGGGCGAGGGAGGGATCACTATGGCTACACCTTC
TRBJ2-3,-,19,TRBV28,-,CASSPSRNYDRTRTDTQYF,TGTGCCAGCAGTCCCTCCCGAAATTACGACAGGACTAGGACAGATACGCAGTATTTT
TRBJ1-2,TRBD1,15,TRBV18,-,CASSPRRQGDYGYTF,TGTGCCAGCTCACCCAGGAGGCAGGGGGACTATGGCTACACCTTC
TRBJ1-5,-,12,TRBV19,-,CASRDSRQPQHF,TGTGCCAGTAGGGACAGCCGCCAGCCCCAGCATTTT
TRBJ1-1,-,13,TRBV7-9,-,CASSLSGGGKAFF,TGTGCCAGCAGCTTGTCGGGCGGAGGGAAAGCTTTCTTT
TRBJ1-6,TRBD1,14,TRBV7-2,once,CASSPDRGGSPLHF,TGTGCCAGCAGCCCTGACAGGGGAGGTTCACCCCTCCACTTT
TRBJ1-3,TRBD1,13,TRBV6-5,-,CASRSPGGNTIYF,TGTGCCAGCAGAAGTCCAGGGGGCAACACCATATATTTT
TRBJ2-1,TRBD1,16,TRBV28,-,CASRHTTGGGDNEQFF,TGTGCCAGCAGACATACGACAGGGGGTGGGGACAATGAGCAGTTCTTC
TRBJ1-6,-,13,TRBV30,-,CAWSVGGNSPLHF,TGTGCCTGGAGTGTGGGGGGTAATTCACCCCTCCACTTT
TRBJ1-4,TRBD1,15,TRBV6-5,-,CASSYSTGQGKELFF,TGTGCCAGCAGTTACTCGACCGGACAGGGTAAAGAGCTGTTTTTT
TRBJ2-7,TRBD1,17,TRBV7-8,-,CASSLSSGTGSSYEQYF,TGTGCCAGCAGCCTCTCATCCGGGACAGGGTCCTCCTACGAGCAGTACTTC
TRBJ1-3,-,13,TRBV5-4,-,CASSLDSGNTIYF,TGTGCCAGCAGCTTGGATAGCGGAAACACCATATATTTT
TRBJ2-1,-,15,TRBV3-1/TRBV3-2,-,CASSQLALGSNEQFF,TGTGCCAGCAGCCAACTAGCGTTGGGTAGTAATGAGCAGTTCTTC
TRBJ1-2,-,15,TRBV28,-,CASSNRDIQKRGYTF,TGTGCCAGCAGTAACCGGGACATTCAAAAAAGGGGCTACACCTTC
TRBJ2-7,TRBD1,13,TRBV6-5,-,CASMGQGLGEQYF,TGTGCCAGCATGGGACAGGGTTTGGGGGAGCAGTACTTC
TRBJ2-1,TRBD1,14,TRBV3-1/TRBV3-2,-,CASSRGTGDNEQFF,TGTGCCAGCAGCCGCGGGACAGGGGACAATGAGCAGTTCTTC
TRBJ2-7,-,15,TRBV7-2,-,CASSLMWGSSYEQYF,TGTGCCAGCAGCCTTATGTGGGGCAGCTCCTACGAGCAGTACTTC
TRBJ1-6,-,16,TRBV3-1/TRBV3-2,-,CASSQRTDVYNSPLHF,TGTGCCAGCAGCCAACGGACAGACGTCTATAATTCACCCCTCCACTTT
TRBJ1-1,-,15,TRBV19,few,CASSVPLSFGDEAFF,TGTGCCAGTAGTGTCCCTCTTAGTTTCGGGGATGAGGCTTTCTTT
TRBJ2-7,-,14,TRBV30,-,CAWSEGGGSYEQYF,TGTGCCTGGAGTGAAGGGGGGGGCTCCTACGAGCAGTACTTC
TRBJ2-1,TRBD2,14,TRBV19,-,CASSIGGSYNEQFF,TGTGCCAGTAGTATCGGGGGGTCCTACAATGAGCAGTTCTTC
TRBJ1-2,TRBD1,15,TRBV4-1,-,CASSQDRTGYYGYTF,TGCGCCAGCAGCCAAGATAGGACAGGGTACTATGGCTACACCTTC
TRBJ2-7,TRBD1,14,TRBV11-2,-,CASSFKTGGNEQYF,TGTGCCAGCAGCTTCAAAACAGGGGGGAACGAGCAGTACTTC
TRBJ1-2,TRBD1,15,TRBV25-1,-,CASSERDRGWPGYTF,TGTGCCAGCAGTGAACGGGACAGGGGGTGGCCTGGCTACACCTTC
TRBJ1-1,-,11,TRBV27,-,CVTGGQLEAFF,TGTGTAACGGGAGGTCAGCTTGAAGCTTTCTTT
TRBJ2-3,TRBD1,14,TRBV2,-,CASRDRVGTDTQYF,TGTGCCAGCCGGGACAGGGTGGGCACAGATACGCAGTATTTT
TRBJ2-4,TRBD1,13,TRBV29-1,once,CSAGDRGINIQYF,TGCAGCGCCGGGGACAGGGGCATAAACATTCAGTACTTC
TRBJ1-4,TRBD1,14,TRBV7-2,few,CASSLDRVHEKLFF,TGTGCCAGCAGCCTGGACAGGGTACATGAAAAACTGTTTTTT
TRBJ2-3,-,11,TRBV20-1,once,CSTQSGDTQYF,TGCAGTACCCAATCGGGGGATACGCAGTATTTT
TRBJ1-3,TRBD1,13,TRBV6-6,-,CASIRTGRNTIYF,TGTGCCAGCATTAGGACAGGGAGAAACACCATATATTTT
TRBJ1-5,-,13,TRBV7-8,-,CASSLGGGQPQHF,TGTGCCAGCAGCTTAGGGGGAGGACAGCCCCAGCATTTT
TRBJ1-6,-,14,TRBV5-1,-,CASSPGQLESPLHF,TGCGCCAGCAGCCCTGGACAGCTAGAATCACCCCTCCACTTT
TRBJ1-1,-,18,TRBV5-5,-,CASSIPTLQGFGNTEAFF,TGTGCCAGCAGCATTCCCACCTTACAGGGATTTGGGAACACTGAAGCTTTCTTT